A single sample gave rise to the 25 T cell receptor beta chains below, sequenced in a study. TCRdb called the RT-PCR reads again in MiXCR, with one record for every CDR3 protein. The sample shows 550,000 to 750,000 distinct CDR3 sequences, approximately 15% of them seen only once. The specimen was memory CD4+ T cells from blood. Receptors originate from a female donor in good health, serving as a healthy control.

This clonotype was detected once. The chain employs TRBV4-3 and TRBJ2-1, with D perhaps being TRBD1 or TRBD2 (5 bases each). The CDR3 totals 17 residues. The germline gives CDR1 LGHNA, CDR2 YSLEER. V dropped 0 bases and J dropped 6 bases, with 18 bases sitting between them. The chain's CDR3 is CASSQDAATARGNEQFF. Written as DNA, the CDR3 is TGCGCCAGCAGCCAAGATGCTGCGACTGCGAGGGGCAATGAGCAGTTCTTC.

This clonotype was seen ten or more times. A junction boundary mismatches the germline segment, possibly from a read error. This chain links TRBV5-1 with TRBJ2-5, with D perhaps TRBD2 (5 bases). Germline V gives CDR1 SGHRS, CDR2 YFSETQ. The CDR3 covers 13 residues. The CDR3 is CASRFAGEETQYF. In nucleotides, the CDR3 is TGCGCCAGCCGCTTCGCGGGTGAAGAGACCCAGTACTTC.

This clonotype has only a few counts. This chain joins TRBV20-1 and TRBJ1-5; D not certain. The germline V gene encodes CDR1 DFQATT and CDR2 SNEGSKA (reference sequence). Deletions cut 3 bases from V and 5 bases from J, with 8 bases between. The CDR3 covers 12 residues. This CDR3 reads CSASGDHQPQHF. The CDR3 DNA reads TGCAGTGCTAGCGGGGATCATCAGCCCCAGCATTTT.

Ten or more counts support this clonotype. The CDR3 here is CASSVGSGGETQYF. DNA of the CDR3: TGTGCCAGCAGCGTAGGGTCGGGGGGAGAGACCCAGTACTTC. V and J are TRBV7-3 and TRBJ2-5, with 7 positions matching TRBD2. Germline values: CDR1 SGHTA, CDR2 FQGTGA. The J segment lost 4 bases and the V segment lost 5 bases, leaving 7 bases of the junction unmatched. The CDR3 extends over 14 amino acids.

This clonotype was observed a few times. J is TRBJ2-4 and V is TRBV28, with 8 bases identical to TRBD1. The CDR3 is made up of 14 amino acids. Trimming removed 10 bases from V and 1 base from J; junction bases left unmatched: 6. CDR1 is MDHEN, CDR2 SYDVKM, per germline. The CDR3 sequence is CATQTGVAKNIQYF. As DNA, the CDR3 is TGTGCCACCCAGACAGGGGTTGCCAAAAACATTCAGTACTTC. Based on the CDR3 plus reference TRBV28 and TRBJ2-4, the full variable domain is DVKVTQSSRYLVKRTGEKVFLECVQDMDHENMFWYRQDPGLGLRLIYFSYDVKMKEKGDIPEGYSVSREKKERFSLILESASTNQTSMYLCATQTGVAKNIQYFGAGTRLSVL.

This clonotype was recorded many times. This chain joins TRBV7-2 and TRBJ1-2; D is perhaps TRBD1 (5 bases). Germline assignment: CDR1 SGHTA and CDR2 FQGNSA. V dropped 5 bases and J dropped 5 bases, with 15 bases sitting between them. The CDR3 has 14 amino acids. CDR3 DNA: TGTGCCAGCAGCCCTCTCCCCCAGGGTTATGGCTACACCTTC. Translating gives CASSPLPQGYGYTF.

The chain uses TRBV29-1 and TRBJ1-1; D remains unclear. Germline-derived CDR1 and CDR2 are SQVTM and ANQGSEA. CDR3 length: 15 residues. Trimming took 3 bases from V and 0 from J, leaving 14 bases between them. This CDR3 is CSVDGGMVMNTEAFF. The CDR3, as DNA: TGCAGCGTTGACGGAGGGATGGTTATGAACACTGAAGCTTTCTTT.

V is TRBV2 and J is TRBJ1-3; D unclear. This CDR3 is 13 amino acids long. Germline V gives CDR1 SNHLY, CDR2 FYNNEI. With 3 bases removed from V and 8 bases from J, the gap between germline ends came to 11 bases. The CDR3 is CASSDLTKDTIYF. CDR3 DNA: TGTGCCAGCAGTGATTTGACGAAGGACACCATATATTTT.

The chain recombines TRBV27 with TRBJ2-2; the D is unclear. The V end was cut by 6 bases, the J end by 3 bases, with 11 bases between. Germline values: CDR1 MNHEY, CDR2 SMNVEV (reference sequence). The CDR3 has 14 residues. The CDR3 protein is CASSRREDTGELFF. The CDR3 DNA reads TGTGCCAGCAGCAGACGAGAAGACACCGGGGAGCTGTTTTTT.

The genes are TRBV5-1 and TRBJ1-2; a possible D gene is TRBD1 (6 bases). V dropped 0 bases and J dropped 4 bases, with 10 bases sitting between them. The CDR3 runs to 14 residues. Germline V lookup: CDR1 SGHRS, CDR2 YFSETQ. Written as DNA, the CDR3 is TGCGCCAGCAGCTTGGGACAGGCCACCTATGGCTACACCTTC. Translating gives CASSLGQATYGYTF.

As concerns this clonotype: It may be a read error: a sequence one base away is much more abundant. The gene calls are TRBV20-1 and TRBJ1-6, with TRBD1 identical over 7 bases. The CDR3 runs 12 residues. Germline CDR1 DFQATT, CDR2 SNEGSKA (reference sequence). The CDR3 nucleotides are TGCAGTGCTCGGGACAGAAATTCACCCCTCTACTTT. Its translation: CSARDRNSPLYF.

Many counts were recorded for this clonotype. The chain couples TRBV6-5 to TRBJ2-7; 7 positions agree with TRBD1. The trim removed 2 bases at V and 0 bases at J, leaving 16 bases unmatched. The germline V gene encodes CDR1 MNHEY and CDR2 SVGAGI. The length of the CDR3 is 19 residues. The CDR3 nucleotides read TGTGCCAGCAGTTACAAGGGGGCCACACAGGGACGCTACTCCTACGAGCAGTACTTC. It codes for CASSYKGATQGRYSYEQYF.

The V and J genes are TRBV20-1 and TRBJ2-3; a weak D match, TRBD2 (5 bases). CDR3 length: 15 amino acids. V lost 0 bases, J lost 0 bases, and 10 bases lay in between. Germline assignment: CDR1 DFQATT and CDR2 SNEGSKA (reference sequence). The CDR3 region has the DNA TGCAGTGCTAGAGATCCTTGGACTAGCACAGATACGCAGTATTTT. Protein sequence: CSARDPWTSTDTQYF.

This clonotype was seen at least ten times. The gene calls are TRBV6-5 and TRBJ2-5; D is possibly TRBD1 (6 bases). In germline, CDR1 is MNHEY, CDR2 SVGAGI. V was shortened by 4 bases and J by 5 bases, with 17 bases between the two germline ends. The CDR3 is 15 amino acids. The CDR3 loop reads CASSSQGLLKETQYF. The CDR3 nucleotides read TGTGCCAGCAGTTCACAGGGATTACTTAAGGAGACCCAGTACTTC.

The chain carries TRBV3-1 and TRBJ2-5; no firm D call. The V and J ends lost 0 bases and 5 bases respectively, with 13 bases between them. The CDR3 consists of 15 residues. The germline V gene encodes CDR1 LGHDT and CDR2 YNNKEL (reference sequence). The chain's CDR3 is CASSQDPSGWETQYF. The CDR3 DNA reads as TGTGCCAGCAGCCAAGACCCTTCTGGGTGGGAGACCCAGTACTTC.

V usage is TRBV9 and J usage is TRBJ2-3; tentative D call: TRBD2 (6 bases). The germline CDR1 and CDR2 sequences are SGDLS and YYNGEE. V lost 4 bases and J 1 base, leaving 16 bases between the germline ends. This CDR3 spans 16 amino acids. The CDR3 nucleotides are TGTGCCAGCAGCCTACTCCGGGCTAGCGGCACAGATACGCAGTATTTT. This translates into CASSLLRASGTDTQYF.

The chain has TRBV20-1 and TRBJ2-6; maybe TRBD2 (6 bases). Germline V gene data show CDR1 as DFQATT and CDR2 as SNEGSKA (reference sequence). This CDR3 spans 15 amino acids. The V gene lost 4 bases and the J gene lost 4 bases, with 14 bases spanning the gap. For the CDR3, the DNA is TGCAGTGCTACGGGGGTTGGGGTCGGGGCCAACGTCCTGACTTTC. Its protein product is CSATGVGVGANVLTF.

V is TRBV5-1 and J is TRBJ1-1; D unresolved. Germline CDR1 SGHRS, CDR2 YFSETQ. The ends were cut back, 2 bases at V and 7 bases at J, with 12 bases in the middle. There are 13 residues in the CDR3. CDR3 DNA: TGCGCCAGCAGCTTTTTGGCGGACGGTGAAGCTTTCTTT. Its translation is CASSFLADGEAFF.

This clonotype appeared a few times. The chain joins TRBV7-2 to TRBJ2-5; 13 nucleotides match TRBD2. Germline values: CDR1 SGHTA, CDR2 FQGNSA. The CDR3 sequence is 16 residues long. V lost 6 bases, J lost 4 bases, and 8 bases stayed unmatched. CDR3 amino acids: CASSPLAGGPGETQYF. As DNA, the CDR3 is TGTGCCAGCAGTCCACTAGCGGGAGGGCCCGGAGAGACCCAGTACTTC.

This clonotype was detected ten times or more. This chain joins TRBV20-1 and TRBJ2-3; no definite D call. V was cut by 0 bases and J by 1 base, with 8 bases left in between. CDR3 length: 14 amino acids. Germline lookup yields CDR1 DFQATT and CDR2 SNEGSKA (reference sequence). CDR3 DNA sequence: TGCAGTGCTAGAGATCCTCAGGGCACAGATACGCAGTATTTT. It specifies CSARDPQGTDTQYF.

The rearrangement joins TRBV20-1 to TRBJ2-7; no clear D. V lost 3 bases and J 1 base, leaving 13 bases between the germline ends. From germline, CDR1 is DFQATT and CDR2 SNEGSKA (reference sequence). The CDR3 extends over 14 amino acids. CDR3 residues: CSASLLGSSYEQYF. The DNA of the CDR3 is TGCAGTGCTAGTTTGTTGGGGTCTTCCTACGAGCAGTACTTC.

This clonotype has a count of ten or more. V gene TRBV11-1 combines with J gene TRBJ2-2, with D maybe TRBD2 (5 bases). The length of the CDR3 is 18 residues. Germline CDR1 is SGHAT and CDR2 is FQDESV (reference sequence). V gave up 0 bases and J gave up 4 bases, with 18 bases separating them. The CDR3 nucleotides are TGTGCCAGCAGCTTAGCGCGTAGTTCGGCTAGCCGCACCGGGGAGCTGTTTTTT. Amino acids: CASSLARSSASRTGELFF.

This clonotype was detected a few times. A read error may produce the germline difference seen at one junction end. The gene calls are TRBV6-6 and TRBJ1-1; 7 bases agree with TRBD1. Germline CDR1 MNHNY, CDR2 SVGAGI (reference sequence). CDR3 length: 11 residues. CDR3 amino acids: CASSLEQGHLF. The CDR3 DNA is TGTGCCAGCAGTTTGGAACAGGGGCACCTCTTT.

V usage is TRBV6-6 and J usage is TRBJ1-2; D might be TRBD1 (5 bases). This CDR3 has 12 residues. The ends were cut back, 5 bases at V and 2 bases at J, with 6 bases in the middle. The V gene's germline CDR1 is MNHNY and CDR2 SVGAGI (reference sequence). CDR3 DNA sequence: TGTGCCAGCAGTGAGGGGAACTATGGCTACACCTTC. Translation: CASSEGNYGYTF.

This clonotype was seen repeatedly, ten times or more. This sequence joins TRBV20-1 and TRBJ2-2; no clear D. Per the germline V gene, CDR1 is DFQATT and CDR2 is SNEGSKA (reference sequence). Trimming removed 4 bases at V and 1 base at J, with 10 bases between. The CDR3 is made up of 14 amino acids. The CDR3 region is CSAKIPVNTGELFF. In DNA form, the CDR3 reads TGCAGTGCTAAGATCCCTGTGAACACCGGGGAGCTGTTTTTT.